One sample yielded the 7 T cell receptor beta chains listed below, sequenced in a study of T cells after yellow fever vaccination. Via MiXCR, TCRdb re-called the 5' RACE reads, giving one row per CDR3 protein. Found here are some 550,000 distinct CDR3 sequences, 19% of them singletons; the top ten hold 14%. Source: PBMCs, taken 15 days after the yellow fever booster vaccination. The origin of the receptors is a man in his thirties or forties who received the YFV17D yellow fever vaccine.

Here the CDR3 reads CASSRSGLAAYNEQFF. CDR3 DNA sequence: TGCGCCAGCAGCCGCTCGGGACTAGCGGCTTACAATGAGCAGTTCTTC. The gene calls are TRBV5-1 and TRBJ2-1; 11 bases match TRBD2. V lost 4 bases to trimming and J lost 4 bases; unmatched junction nucleotides: 7. The V gene's germline CDR1 is SGHRS and CDR2 YFSETQ. This CDR3 has 16 amino acids.

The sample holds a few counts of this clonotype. CDR3 nucleotides: TGTGCCAGCAGTTTAATCGGAGGGGTCGGGGAGCAGTTCTTC. Translated: CASSLIGGVGEQFF. This sequence joins TRBV12-3 or TRBV12-4 and TRBJ2-1; TRBD2 might be the D (6 bases). The CDR3 has 14 amino acids. Trimming removed 2 bases at V and 10 bases at J, with 15 bases between.

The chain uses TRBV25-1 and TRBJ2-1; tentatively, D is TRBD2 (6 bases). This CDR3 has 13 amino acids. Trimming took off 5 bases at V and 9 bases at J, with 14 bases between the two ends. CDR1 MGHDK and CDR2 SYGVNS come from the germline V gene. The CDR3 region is CASSLPGGSEQFF. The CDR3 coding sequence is TGTGCCAGCAGTCTCCCTGGGGGGAGTGAGCAGTTCTTC.

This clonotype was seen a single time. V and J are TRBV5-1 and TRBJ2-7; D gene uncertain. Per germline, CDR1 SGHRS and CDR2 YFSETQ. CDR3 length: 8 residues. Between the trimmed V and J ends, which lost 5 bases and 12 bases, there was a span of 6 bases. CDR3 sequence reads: CASRPGYF. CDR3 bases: TGCGCCAGCAGGCCGGGGTACTTC.

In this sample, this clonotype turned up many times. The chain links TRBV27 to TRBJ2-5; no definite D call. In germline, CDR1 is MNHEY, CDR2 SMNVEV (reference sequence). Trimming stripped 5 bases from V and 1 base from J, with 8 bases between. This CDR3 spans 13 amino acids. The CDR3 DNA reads TGTGCCAGCAGTCGTCGGCCCCAAGAGACCCAGTACTTC. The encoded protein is CASSRRPQETQYF.

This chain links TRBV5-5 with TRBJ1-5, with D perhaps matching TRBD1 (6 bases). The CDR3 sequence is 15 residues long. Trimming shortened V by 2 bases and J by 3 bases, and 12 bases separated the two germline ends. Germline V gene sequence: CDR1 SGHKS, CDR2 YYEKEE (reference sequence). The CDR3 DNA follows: TGTGCCAGCAGCTTTTCAGGACAGAACAATCAGCCCCAGCATTTT. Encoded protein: CASSFSGQNNQPQHF.

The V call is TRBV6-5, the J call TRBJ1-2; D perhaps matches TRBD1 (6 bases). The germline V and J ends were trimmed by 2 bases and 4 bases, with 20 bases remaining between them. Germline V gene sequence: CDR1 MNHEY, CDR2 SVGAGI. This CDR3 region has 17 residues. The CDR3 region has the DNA TGTGCCAGCAGTTACAACCCTCAGGACAGCCAACTCTATGGCTACACCTTC. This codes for CASSYNPQDSQLYGYTF.